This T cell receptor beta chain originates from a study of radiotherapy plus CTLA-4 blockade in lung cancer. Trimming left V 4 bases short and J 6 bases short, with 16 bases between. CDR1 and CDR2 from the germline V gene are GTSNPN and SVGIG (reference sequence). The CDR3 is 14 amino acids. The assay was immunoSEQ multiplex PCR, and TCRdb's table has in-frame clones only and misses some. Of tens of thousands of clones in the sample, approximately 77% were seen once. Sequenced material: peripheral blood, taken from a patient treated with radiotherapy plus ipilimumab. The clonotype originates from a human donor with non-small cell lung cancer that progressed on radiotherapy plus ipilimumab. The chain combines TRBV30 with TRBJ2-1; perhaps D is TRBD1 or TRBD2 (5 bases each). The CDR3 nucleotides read TGTGCCTGGACTAGCTGGGGGTGGGGCAATGAGCAGTTCTTC. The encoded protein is CAWTSWGWGNEQFF.